This is a list of T cell receptor beta chains from one sample in a study of cytomegalovirus exposure and HLA in healthy donors. TCRdb keeps only in-frame clones here, not all; method: immunoSEQ multiplex PCR. Counted here are 110,000 to 150,000 clones, around three quarters occurring once; the ten biggest clones make up 2% to 2.5%. The sequenced material came from PBMCs. The receptors were gathered from a man aged 25-40 years in good health and CMV-seronegative. Each CDR3 is given with its conserved first and last residue. The order of the fields is V gene, J gene, CDR3 protein.

TRBV6-5	TRBJ2-1	CASSFENEQFF
TRBV6-1	TRBJ1-5	CASSEVRGHNQPQHF
TRBV2	TRBJ1-2	CASRPRGANYGYTF
TRBV6-5	TRBJ1-3	CASSTRQGRSHIYF
TRBV11-2	TRBJ1-1	CASSPTGGREAFF
TRBV7-9	TRBJ1-5	CASSLDQGVKHF
TRBV6-5	TRBJ2-1	CASTPPTSDEQFF
TRBV5-1	TRBJ2-5	CASSTHPRGGRETQYF
TRBV6-1	TRBJ1-5	CASSPRTGANQPQHF
TRBV6-5	TRBJ1-5	CASSYSRLSNQPQHF
TRBV5-1	TRBJ2-7	CASSWTGGTGEQYF
TRBV28	TRBJ1-6	CASSFRQGGSPLHF
TRBV5-1	TRBJ2-1	CASSLEGQTKNEQFF
TRBV5-1	TRBJ2-3	CASRGTGGTDTQYF
TRBV6-5	TRBJ2-7	CASSPGLAGDEQYF
TRBV7-2	TRBJ2-7	CASSLTGGYEQYF
TRBV28	TRBJ2-6	CASRESGANVLTF
TRBV19	TRBJ1-5	CASSMAKTGSQPQHF
TRBV27	TRBJ2-7	CASSLSVGTSGGLSYEQYF
TRBV5-1	TRBJ2-4	CASSRFNRGERAKNIQYF
TRBV29-1	TRBJ2-1	CSVGDLSSYNEQFF
TRBV5-4	TRBJ1-2	CASSLAGNYGYTF
TRBV6-1	TRBJ2-6	CASRDPGANVLTF
TRBV4-1	TRBJ1-1	CASSSGQGWQGGAFF
TRBV6-1	TRBJ2-7	CASSAWTGTYEQYF
TRBV6-6	TRBJ2-5	CASSYGTTGGAETQYF
TRBV6-5	TRBJ1-2	CASSYSTGGYGYTF
TRBV9	TRBJ1-2	CASSTTRGDSYGYTF
TRBV4-1	TRBJ2-7	CASSRGSSYEQYF
TRBV28	TRBJ1-2	CASSQDRAHGYTF